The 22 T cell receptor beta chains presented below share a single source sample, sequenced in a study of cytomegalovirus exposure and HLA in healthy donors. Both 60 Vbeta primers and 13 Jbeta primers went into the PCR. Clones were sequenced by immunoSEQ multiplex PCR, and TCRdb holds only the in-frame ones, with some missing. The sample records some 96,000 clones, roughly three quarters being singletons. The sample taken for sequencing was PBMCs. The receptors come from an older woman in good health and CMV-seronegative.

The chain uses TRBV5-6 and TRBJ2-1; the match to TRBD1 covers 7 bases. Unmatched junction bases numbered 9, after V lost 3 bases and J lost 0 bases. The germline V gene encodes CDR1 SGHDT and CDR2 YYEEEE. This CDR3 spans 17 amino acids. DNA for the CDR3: TGTGCCAGCAGCTCACTACAGGGGCTTAGCTCCTACAATGAGCAGTTCTTC. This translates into CASSSLQGLSSYNEQFF.

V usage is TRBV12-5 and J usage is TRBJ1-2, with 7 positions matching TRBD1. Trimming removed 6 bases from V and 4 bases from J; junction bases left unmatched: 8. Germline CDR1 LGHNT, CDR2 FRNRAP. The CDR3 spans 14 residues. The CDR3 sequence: CASGPPRTGYGYTF. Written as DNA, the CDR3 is TGTGCTAGTGGACCCCCAAGGACAGGCTATGGCTACACCTTC.

CDR3 residues: CASSPTGDLAKNIQYF. The CDR3 DNA follows: TGTGCCAGCTCACCGACAGGGGATCTAGCCAAAAACATTCAGTACTTC. The chain recombines TRBV18 with TRBJ2-4; 8 bases align to TRBD1. The CDR3 has 16 residues. The V gene's germline CDR1 is KGHSH and CDR2 LQKENI. V was pared by 3 bases and J by 0 bases, with 4 bases of the junction left unmatched.

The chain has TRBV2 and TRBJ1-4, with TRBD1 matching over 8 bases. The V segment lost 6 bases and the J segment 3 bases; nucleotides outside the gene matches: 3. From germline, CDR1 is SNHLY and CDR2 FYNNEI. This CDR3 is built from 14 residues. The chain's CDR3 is CASRLTGANEKLFF. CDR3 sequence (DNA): TGTGCCAGCAGGCTGACAGGGGCTAATGAAAAACTGTTTTTT.

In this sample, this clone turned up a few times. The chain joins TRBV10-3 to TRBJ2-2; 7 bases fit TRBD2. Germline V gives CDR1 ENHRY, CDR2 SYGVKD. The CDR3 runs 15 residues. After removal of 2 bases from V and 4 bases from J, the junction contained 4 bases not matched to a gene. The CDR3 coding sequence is TGTGCCATCAGTGAGGGCGCGGGAGCCACCGGGGAGCTGTTTTTT. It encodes CAISEGAGATGELFF.

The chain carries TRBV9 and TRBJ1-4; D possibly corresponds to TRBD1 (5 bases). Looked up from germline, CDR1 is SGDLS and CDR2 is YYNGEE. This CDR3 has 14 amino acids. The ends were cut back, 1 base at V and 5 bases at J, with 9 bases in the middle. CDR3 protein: CASSVPGINEKLFF. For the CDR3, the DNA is TGTGCCAGCAGCGTACCAGGGATCAATGAAAAACTGTTTTTT.

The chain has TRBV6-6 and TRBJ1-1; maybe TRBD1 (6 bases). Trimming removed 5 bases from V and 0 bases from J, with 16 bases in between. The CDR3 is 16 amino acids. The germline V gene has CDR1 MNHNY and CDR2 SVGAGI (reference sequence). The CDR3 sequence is CASSNTGLKMNTEAFF. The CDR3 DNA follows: TGTGCCAGCAGTAATACAGGGTTAAAGATGAACACTGAAGCTTTCTTT.

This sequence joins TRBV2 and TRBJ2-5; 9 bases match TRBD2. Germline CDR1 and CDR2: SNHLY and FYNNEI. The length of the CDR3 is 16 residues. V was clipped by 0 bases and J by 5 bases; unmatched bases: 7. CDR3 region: CASSEAERGALETQYF. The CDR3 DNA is TGTGCCAGCAGTGAAGCGGAGCGGGGGGCCCTGGAGACCCAGTACTTC.

CDR3 sequence: CASSGGTGGDGYTF. DNA of the CDR3: TGTGCCAGCAGCGGAGGGACAGGGGGCGATGGCTACACCTTC. The chain links TRBV9 to TRBJ1-2; 12 bases are shared with TRBD1. The CDR3 spans 14 residues. The germline V gene has CDR1 SGDLS and CDR2 YYNGEE. After removal of 3 bases from V and 6 bases from J, the junction contained 3 bases not matched to a gene.

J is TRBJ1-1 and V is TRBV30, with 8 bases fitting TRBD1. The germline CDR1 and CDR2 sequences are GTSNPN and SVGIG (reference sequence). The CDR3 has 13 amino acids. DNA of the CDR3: TGTGCTGGAGCGCGGGACAGGAGCACTGAAGCTTTCTTT. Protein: CAGARDRSTEAFF.

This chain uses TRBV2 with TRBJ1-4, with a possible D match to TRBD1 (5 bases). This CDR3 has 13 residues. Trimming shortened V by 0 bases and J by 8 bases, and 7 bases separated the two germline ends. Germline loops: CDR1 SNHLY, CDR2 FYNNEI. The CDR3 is CASSEAGGEKLFF. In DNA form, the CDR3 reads TGTGCCAGCAGTGAAGCGGGGGGGGAAAAACTGTTTTTT.

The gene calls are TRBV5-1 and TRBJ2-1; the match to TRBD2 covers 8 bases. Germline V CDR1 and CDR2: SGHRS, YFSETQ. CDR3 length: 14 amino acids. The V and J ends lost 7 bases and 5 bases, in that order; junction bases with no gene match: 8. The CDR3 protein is CASSDSGADNEQFF. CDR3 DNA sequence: TGCGCCAGCTCCGATAGCGGGGCCGACAATGAGCAGTTCTTC.

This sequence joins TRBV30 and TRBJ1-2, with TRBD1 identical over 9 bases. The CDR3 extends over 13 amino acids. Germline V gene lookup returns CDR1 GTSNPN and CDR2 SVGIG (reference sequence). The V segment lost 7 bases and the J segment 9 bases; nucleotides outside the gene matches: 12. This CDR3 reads CASTGTGIESYTF. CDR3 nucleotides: TGTGCCTCAACCGGGACAGGGATTGAGAGCTACACCTTC.

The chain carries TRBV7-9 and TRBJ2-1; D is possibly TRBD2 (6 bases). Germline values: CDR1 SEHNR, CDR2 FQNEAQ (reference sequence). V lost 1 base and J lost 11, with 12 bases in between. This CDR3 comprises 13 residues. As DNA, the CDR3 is TGTGCCAGCAGCTTAGGGAGGGGATTTAAGCAGTTCTTC. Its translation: CASSLGRGFKQFF.

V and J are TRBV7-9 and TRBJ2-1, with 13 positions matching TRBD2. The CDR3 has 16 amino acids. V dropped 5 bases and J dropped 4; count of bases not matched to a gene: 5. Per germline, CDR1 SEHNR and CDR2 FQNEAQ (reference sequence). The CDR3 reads CASSPGTSGEYNEQFF. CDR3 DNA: TGTGCCAGCAGCCCGGGGACTAGCGGGGAGTACAATGAGCAGTTCTTC.

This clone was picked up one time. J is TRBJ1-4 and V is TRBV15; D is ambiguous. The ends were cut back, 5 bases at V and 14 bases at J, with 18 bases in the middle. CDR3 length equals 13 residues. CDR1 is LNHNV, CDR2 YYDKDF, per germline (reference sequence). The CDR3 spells CATSPISPRLLFF. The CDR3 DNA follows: TGTGCCACCAGCCCTATATCCCCCAGGCTTCTGTTTTTT.

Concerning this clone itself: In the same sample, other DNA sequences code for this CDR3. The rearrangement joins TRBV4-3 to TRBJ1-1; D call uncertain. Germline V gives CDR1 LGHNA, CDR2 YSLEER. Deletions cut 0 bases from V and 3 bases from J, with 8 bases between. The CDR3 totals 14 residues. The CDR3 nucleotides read TGCGCCAGCAGCCAAGATCGGGGATACACTGAAGCTTTCTTT. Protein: CASSQDRGYTEAFF.

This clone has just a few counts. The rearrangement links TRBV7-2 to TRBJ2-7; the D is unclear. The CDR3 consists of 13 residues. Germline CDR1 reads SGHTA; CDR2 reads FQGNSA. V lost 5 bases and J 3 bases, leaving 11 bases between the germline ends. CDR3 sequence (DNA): TGTGCCAGCAGCCCCACAGAATTCTACGAGCAGTACTTC. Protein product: CASSPTEFYEQYF.

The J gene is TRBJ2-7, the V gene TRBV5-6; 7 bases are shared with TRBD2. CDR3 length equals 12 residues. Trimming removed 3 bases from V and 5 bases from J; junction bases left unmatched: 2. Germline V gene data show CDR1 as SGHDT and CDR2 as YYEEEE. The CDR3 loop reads CASSSGLNEQYF. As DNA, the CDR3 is TGTGCCAGCAGCTCGGGACTAAACGAGCAGTACTTC.

The CDR3 here is CASRVHEGETQYF. For the CDR3, the DNA is TGTGCCAGTAGGGTCCATGAGGGAGAGACCCAGTACTTC. J is TRBJ2-5 and V is TRBV19, with D possibly being TRBD2 (5 bases). CDR1 is LNHDA and CDR2 is SQIVND in the germline V gene (reference sequence). V was clipped by 6 bases and J by 4 bases, with 12 bases between them. This CDR3 is built from 13 residues.

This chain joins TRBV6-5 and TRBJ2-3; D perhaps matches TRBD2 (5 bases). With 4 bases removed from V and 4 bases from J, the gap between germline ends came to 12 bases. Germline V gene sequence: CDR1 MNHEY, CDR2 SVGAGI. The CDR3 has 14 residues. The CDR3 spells CASSSSFSADTQYF. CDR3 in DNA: TGTGCCAGCAGTTCTTCCTTTAGCGCAGATACGCAGTATTTT.

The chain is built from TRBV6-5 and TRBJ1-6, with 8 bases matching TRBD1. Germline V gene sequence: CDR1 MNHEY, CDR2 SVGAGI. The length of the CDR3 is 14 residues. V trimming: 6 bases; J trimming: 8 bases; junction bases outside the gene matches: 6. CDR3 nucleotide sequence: TGTGCCAGCAGGAGGGGCAGGGGGCATTCACCCCTCCACTTT. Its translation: CASRRGRGHSPLHF.